The next 11 T cell receptor beta chains were all read from a single sample in a study of blood T cell repertoires in COVID-19. Measured with immunoSEQ multiplex PCR; TCRdb has only the in-frame clones, and not every one. The sample lists roughly 190,000 clones; approximately 89% were seen once. Sequenced sample: peripheral blood. The receptors were gathered from a man between 65 and 85 years old with acute or convalescent COVID-19.

V is TRBV27 and J is TRBJ2-1, with TRBD2 matching 7 bases. The CDR3 consists of 14 residues. With V trimmed by 10 bases and J by 4 bases, 10 bases remained unmatched. CDR1 and CDR2 from the germline V gene are MNHEY and SMNVEV (reference sequence). CDR3 region: CATNAWGGYNEQFF. CDR3 coding DNA: TGTGCCACCAATGCCTGGGGGGGTTACAATGAGCAGTTCTTC.

The CDR3 here is CASSSKPQRETYEQFF. DNA of the CDR3: TGTGCCAGCAGCTCCAAACCCCAGCGGGAGACCTATGAGCAGTTCTTC. The chain carries TRBV5-5 and TRBJ2-1; 8 bases line up with TRBD2. Germline trimming cut 3 bases from V and 8 bases from J; bases unmatched to any gene: 13. The CDR3 runs to 16 residues. CDR1 SGHKS and CDR2 YYEKEE come from the germline V gene (reference sequence).

The rearrangement uses TRBV3-1 (or the pseudogene TRBV3-2) and TRBJ2-1; D not resolved. The V gene lost 3 bases and the J gene lost 0 bases, with 9 bases spanning the gap. The CDR3 is made up of 15 amino acids. The germline gives CDR1 LGHDT, CDR2 YNNKEL (reference sequence). CDR3 sequence reads: CASSQLESSYNEQFF. DNA of the CDR3: TGTGCCAGCAGCCAGCTGGAGAGCTCCTACAATGAGCAGTTCTTC.

This rearrangement joins TRBV2 to TRBJ2-3, with a possible D match to TRBD1 (5 bases). This CDR3 is built from 14 residues. V was trimmed by 5 bases and J by 1 base, leaving 10 bases between them. Germline V gene data show CDR1 as SNHLY and CDR2 as FYNNEI. The chain's CDR3 is CASSLEGGTDTQYF. The CDR3 nucleotides are TGTGCCAGCAGTTTAGAAGGGGGCACAGATACGCAGTATTTT.

J is TRBJ1-1 and V is TRBV7-2; 7 bases are a match to TRBD1. The germline gives CDR1 SGHTA, CDR2 FQGNSA. The CDR3 consists of 14 residues. The trim removed 7 bases at V and 4 bases at J, leaving 9 bases unmatched. DNA of the CDR3: TGTGCCAGCAACCCAGGGGGAGGAGGCACTGAAGCTTTCTTT. Encoded protein: CASNPGGGGTEAFF.

The gene calls are TRBV5-6 and TRBJ2-5; 8 bases agree with TRBD1. Trimming at V came to 3 bases and at J to 1 base, leaving 5 bases not matched to a gene. CDR1 is SGHDT and CDR2 is YYEEEE in the germline V gene. The CDR3 has 15 residues. This CDR3 reads CASSYQGAGQETQYF. In DNA, the CDR3 is TGTGCCAGCAGCTACCAGGGGGCGGGCCAAGAGACCCAGTACTTC.

The chain recombines TRBV7-2 with TRBJ2-7, with TRBD1 identical over 9 bases. V gave up 5 bases and J gave up 7 bases; unmatched junction bases: 9. There are 14 residues in the CDR3. Germline CDR1 SGHTA, CDR2 FQGNSA. The CDR3: CASSTGQGLPEQYF. In nucleotides, the CDR3 is TGTGCCAGCAGCACGGGACAGGGCTTGCCGGAGCAGTACTTC.

This clone was seen once. The J gene is TRBJ1-2, the V gene TRBV6-5, with D perhaps matching TRBD1 (5 bases). V lost 2 bases and J lost 6, with 10 bases in between. The CDR3 consists of 13 residues. The germline V gene has CDR1 MNHEY and CDR2 SVGAGI. The CDR3 DNA reads TGTGCCAGCAGTTACCCAGGGTTGGATGGCTACACCTTC. Its protein is CASSYPGLDGYTF.

V and J are TRBV7-9 and TRBJ2-5, with 8 bases matching TRBD1. V shed 5 bases, J shed 5 bases, and the junction held 10 bases outside the gene matches. The CDR3 extends over 15 amino acids. Per germline, CDR1 SEHNR and CDR2 FQNEAQ (reference sequence). The CDR3 nucleotides read TGTGCCAGCAGCACAAGGAGCAGGGGGCTTGAGACCCAGTACTTC. Translation: CASSTRSRGLETQYF.

The table lists this clone with a count of one. The chain has TRBV2 and TRBJ1-5; D ambiguous. Trimming removed 10 bases at V and 0 bases at J, with 13 bases between. Germline CDR1 SNHLY, CDR2 FYNNEI. CDR3 length: 14 residues. The CDR3 region is CATAREYSNQPQHF. CDR3 nucleotide sequence: TGTGCCACCGCACGGGAGTATAGCAATCAGCCCCAGCATTTT.

The rearrangement uses TRBV6-5 and TRBJ1-1; D not resolved. In germline, CDR1 is MNHEY, CDR2 SVGAGI. CDR3 length equals 15 residues. Trimming shortened V by 4 bases and J by 2 bases, and 14 bases separated the two germline ends. The CDR3 is CASSLLPRPNTEAFF. In DNA, the CDR3 is TGTGCCAGCAGTTTACTCCCGAGGCCAAACACTGAAGCTTTCTTT.